The clone carrying this T cell receptor (beta chain) was counted between two and nine times. The target antigen is unknown. The CDR3 is 13 residues long. V was clipped by 3 bases and J by 4 bases, with 12 bases between them. The germline gives CDR1 DFQATT, CDR2 SNEGSKA (reference sequence). The entry originates in a study of vaccination and CD4 T cells after COVID-19. Across the whole study: Post-vaccine sampling followed dose two by a median about 69 days (range 14 to 241). Cultures serving as controls received a peptide pool (CEFX or HIV-1 Nef) or no peptide.

Sequenced with the Oncomine TCR Beta short-read assay was DNA taken from cultured CD4+ T cells. Using its own MiXCR run on the PCR reads, TCRdb lists one record per CDR3 protein. The sample carries around 21,000 distinct CDR3 sequences, around 55% recorded once. Stated treatment: roughly 10-day PBMC culture with coronavirus spike peptide pools or control peptides (ViraFEST assay). The genes are TRBV20-1 and TRBJ1-1, with D possibly being TRBD1 (5 bases). The sequenced sample was CD4+ T cells from blood, cultured in vitro. This clonotype was obtained from a human donor who had recovered from COVID-19. This CDR3 reads CSASTIRGTEAFF. The CDR3 DNA is TGCAGTGCTAGCACAATAAGGGGCACTGAAGCTTTCTTT.